The T cell receptor (beta chain) described here comes from a study of blood T cells in healthy people across ages. Using a J-beta primer mix together with a sample-barcoded 5' primer, a second PCR was run for roughly 6 to 11 cycles. Tagging of each cDNA molecule was performed by a template-switch adaptor with 12 random nucleotides. TCRdb re-called the 5' RACE reads through MiXCR, storing one row per CDR3 protein. The repertoire includes hundreds of thousands of distinct CDR3 sequences, roughly 44% of them detected once, and about 19% sits in the top ten. This clonotype was seen more than once but under ten times. CDR3 length equals 14 residues. The germline V gene encodes CDR1 SGHTA and CDR2 FQGNSA. The V end lost 5 bases, the J end lost 5 bases, and 14 bases lay between the germline ends.

The sequence was collected from a man aged 55 to 69 in good health. Specimen: blood. This chain connects TRBV7-2 to TRBJ2-3; the D gene is possibly TRBD2 (5 bases). The chain's CDR3 is CASSHNRGQDTQYF. The CDR3 DNA reads as TGTGCCAGCAGCCACAACAGAGGGCAAGATACGCAGTATTTT.